These 2 T cell receptor beta chains originate from one sample sequenced in a study of blood T cell repertoires in COVID-19 (dated by TCRdb to 2020 to 2021). The library was prepared using the immunoSEQ multiplex PCR assay. As stored in TCRdb, this immuneACCESS dataset retains in-frame rearrangements with V and J assigned. A fraction of the clones does not appear; measured against another copy, unresolved V genes explain less than half of the discrepancy, and the remainder lacks a known reason. Present in this sample are about 11,000 clones, 80% to 90% of which were seen just once. 4.6% of the sample lies in the top ten. The sample consisted of peripheral blood. Receptor source: a human donor in a cohort sampled during active COVID-19.

The chain recombines TRBV9 with TRBJ1-1; no clear D gene. This CDR3 spans 14 amino acids. V was clipped by 5 bases and J by 3 bases, with 14 bases between them. Germline-derived CDR1 and CDR2 are SGDLS and YYNGEE. CDR3 residues: CASSRSLRDTEAFF. The CDR3 DNA follows: TGTGCCAGCAGTCGCTCTCTTCGGGACACTGAAGCTTTCTTT.

The rearrangement links TRBV20-1 to TRBJ1-5; D remains unclear. Germline V lookup: CDR1 DFQATT, CDR2 SNEGSKA (reference sequence). CDR3 size: 11 residues. V was cut by 3 bases and J by 11 bases, with 11 bases left in between. DNA for the CDR3: TGCAGTGCTAGTTCAGCCGCGGCCCAGCATTTT. This translates into CSASSAAAQHF.